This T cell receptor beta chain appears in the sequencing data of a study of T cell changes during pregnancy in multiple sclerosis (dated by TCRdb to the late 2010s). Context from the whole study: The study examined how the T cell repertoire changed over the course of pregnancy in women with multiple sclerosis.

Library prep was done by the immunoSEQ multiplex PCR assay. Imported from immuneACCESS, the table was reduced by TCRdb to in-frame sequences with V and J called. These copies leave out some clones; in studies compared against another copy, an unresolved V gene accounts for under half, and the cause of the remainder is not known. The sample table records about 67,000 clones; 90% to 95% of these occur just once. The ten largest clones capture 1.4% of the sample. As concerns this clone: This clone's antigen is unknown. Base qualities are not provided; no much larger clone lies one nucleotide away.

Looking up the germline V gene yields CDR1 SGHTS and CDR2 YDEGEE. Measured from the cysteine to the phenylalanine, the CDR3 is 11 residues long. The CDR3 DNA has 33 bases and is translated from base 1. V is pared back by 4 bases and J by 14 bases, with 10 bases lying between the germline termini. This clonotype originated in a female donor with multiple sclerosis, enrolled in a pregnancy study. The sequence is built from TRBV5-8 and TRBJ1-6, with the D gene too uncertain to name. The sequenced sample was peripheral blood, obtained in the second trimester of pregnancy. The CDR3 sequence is CASSPRYSLHF. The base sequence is TGTGCCAGCAGCCCGCGGTACTCCCTCCACTTT.